This T cell receptor beta chain stems from a study of blood T cell repertoires in COVID-19. Data came from immunoSEQ multiplex PCR; TCRdb stores just in-frame clones and leaves some out. The sample includes 370,000 or so clones, approximately 87% of them seen just once. The origin of this receptor is a man between 25 and 39 years old who had recovered from COVID-19. The sequenced sample consisted of PBMCs or T cells enriched from blood (not recorded which).

The CDR3 here is CASSVGSGRYGYTF. The CDR3 nucleotides are TGTGCCAGCAGCGTAGGCTCAGGCAGGTATGGCTACACCTTC. The chain recombines TRBV9 with TRBJ1-2, with D hard to call. CDR3 length: 14 amino acids. Trimming shortened V by 0 bases and J by 5 bases, and 11 bases separated the two germline ends. CDR1 is SGDLS and CDR2 is YYNGEE in the germline V gene.